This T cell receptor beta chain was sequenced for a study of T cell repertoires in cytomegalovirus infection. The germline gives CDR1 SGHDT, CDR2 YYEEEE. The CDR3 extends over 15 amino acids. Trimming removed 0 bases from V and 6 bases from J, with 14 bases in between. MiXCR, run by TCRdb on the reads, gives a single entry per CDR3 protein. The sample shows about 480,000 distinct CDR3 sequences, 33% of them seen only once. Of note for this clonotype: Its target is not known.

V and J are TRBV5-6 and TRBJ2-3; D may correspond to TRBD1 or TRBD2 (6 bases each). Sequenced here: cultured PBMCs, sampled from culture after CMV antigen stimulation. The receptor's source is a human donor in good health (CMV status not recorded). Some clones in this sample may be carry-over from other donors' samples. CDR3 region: CASSLAWQGRDTQYF. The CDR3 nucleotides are TGTGCCAGCAGCTTGGCCTGGCAGGGGAGGGATACGCAGTATTTT.